This T cell receptor beta chain was sequenced for a study of blood T cell repertoires in COVID-19. The authors' processing: For nucleated cells, counts were estimated from reference gene primer amplification. The table came from immunoSEQ multiplex PCR; TCRdb's copy has only in-frame clones and leaves some out. D and trimming were read from the DNA, whereas the V and J calls and clone size are those reported in that table. The sample lists just under 60,000 clones, about 86% occurring once. The germline CDR1 and CDR2 sequences are SGHNT and YYREEE (reference sequence). J gave up 7 bases and V 3 bases, and 4 bases lay outside the gene matches. The CDR3 is 14 amino acids.

This receptor was identified in an elderly man with COVID-19, enrolled during active disease. This rearrangement joins TRBV5-4 to TRBJ1-4, with 9 bases identical to TRBD1. Sequenced sample: peripheral blood. Here the CDR3 DNA reads TGTGCCAGCAGCTCACAGGGGGCGGTTGAAAAACTGTTTTTT. It translates to CASSSQGAVEKLFF.